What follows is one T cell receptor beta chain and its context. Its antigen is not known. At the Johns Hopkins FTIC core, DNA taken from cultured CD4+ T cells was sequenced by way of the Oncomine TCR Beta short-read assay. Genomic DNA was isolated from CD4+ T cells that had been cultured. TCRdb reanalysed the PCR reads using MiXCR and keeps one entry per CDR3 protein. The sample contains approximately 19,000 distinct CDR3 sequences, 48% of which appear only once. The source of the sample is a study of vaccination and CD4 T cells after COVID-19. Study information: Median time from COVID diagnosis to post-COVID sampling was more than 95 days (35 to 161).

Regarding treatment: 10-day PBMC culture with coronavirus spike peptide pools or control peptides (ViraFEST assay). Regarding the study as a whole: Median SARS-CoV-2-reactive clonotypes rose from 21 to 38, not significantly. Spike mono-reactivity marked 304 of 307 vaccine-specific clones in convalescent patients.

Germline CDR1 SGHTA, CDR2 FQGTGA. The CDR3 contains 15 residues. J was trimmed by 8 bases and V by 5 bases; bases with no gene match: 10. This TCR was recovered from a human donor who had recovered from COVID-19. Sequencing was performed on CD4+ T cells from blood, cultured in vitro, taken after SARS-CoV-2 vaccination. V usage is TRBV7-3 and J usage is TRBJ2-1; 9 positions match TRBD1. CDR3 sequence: CASSAGQGLGDEQFF. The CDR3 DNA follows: TGTGCCAGCAGCGCCGGACAGGGGCTCGGCGATGAGCAGTTCTTC. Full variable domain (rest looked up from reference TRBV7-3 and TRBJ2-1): GAGVSQTPSNKVTEKGKYVELRCDPISGHTALYWYRQSLGQGPEFLIYFQGTGAADDSGLPNDRFFAVRPEGSVSTLKIQRTERGDSAVYLCASSAGQGLGDEQFFGPGTRLTVL.